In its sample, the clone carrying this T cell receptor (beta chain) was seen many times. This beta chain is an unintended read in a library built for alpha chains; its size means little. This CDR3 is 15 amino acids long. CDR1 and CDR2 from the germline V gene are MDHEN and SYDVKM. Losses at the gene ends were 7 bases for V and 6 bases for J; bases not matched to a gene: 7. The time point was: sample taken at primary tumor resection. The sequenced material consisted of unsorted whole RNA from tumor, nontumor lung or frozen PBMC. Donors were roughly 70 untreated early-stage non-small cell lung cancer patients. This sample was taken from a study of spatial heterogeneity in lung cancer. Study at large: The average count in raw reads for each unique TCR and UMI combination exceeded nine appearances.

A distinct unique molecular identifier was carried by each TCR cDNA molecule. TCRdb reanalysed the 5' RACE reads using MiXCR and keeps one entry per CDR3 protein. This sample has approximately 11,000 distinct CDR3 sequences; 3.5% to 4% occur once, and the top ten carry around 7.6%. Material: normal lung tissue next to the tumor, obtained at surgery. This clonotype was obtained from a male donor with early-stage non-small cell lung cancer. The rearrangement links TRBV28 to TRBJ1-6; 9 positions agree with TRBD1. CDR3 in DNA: TGTGCCAGCACCACTGGGGACAGGGCTAATTCACCCCTCCACTTT. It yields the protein CASTTGDRANSPLHF. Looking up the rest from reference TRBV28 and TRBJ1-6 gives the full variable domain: DVKVTQSSRYLVKRTGEKVFLECVQDMDHENMFWYRQDPGLGLRLIYFSYDVKMKEKGDIPEGYSVSREKKERFSLILESASTNQTSMYLCASTTGDRANSPLHFGNGTRLTVT.